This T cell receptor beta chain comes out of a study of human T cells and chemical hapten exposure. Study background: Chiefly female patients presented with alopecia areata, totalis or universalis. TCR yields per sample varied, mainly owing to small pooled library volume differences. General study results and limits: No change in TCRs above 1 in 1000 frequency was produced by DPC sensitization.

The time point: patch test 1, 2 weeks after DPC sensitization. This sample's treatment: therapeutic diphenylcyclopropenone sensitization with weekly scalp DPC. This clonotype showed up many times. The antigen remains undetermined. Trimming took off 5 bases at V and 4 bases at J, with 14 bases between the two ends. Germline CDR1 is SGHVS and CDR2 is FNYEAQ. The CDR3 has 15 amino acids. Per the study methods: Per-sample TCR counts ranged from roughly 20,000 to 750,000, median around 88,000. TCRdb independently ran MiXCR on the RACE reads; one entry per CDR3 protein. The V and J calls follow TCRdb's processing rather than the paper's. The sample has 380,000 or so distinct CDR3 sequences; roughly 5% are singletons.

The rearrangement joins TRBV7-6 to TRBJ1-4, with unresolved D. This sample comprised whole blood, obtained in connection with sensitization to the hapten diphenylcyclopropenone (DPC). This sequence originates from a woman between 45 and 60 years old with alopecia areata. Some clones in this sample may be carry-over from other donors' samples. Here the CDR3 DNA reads TGTGCCAGCAGCAGTCCGTGGGCCCTTAATGAAAAACTGTTTTTT. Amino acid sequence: CASSSPWALNEKLFF.